The rows below give T cell receptor beta chains drawn from one sample of a study of T cell responses to AZD1222 COVID-19 vaccine. Using immunoSEQ multiplex PCR, the repertoire was profiled, and TCRdb retains in-frame clones only, with some absent. The sample gives around 200,000 clones, more than 75% of which show up once; 0.99% is in the top ten. Sample: peripheral blood, taken on day 0 of AZD1222 vaccination. The receptor source for this set is an adult in good health. Each CDR3 is given with its conserved first and last residue. The D gene is left open where the match is weak. A clone size is listed for some rows: how often the clone was seen (once, few, many), or a class if it is expanded.

TRBJ2-3 | TRBV3-1/TRBV3-2 | - | - | CASSPITPGLTTDTQYF | TGTGCCAGCAGCCCCATCACTCCGGGACTGACCACAGATACGCAGTATTTT
TRBJ2-1 | TRBV11-2 | - | TRBD2 | CASSSFLGSSGRSYNEQFF | TGTGCCAGCAGCTCCTTCCTGGGGTCGAGCGGGAGGTCCTACAATGAGCAGTTCTTC
TRBJ2-7 | TRBV19 | - | - | CASSVTRSYEQYF | TGTGCCAGTAGTGTAACTAGATCCTACGAGCAGTACTTC
TRBJ2-2 | TRBV7-2 | - | TRBD2 | CASSRSSGGADTGELFF | TGTGCCAGCAGCAGATCTAGCGGGGGGGCGGACACCGGGGAGCTGTTTTTT
TRBJ1-2 | TRBV4-1 | - | - | CASSQEINSPLYGYTF | TGCGCCAGCAGCCAAGAGATCAACAGCCCACTCTATGGCTACACCTTC
TRBJ1-6 | TRBV2 | - | TRBD1 | CASRDFGTGVSPLHF | TGTGCCAGCAGAGACTTTGGGACAGGGGTTTCACCCCTCCACTTT
TRBJ1-2 | TRBV18 | - | - | CASSPTQGRTYGYTF | TGTGCCAGCTCACCCACTCAGGGGAGGACCTATGGCTACACCTTC
TRBJ1-4 | TRBV19 | - | TRBD1 | CASTPGQGREKLFF | TGTGCCAGTACCCCGGGACAGGGACGTGAAAAACTGTTTTTT
TRBJ2-3 | TRBV11-3 | - | - | CASSLGLFGRPTPDTQYF | TGTGCCAGCAGCTTAGGTCTCTTCGGACGCCCAACCCCAGATACGCAGTATTTT
TRBJ2-7 | TRBV21-1 | - | - | CASSLRGSSSGRANEQYF | TGTGCCAGCAGCTTAAGGGGTTCGTCTAGCGGGAGAGCGAACGAGCAGTACTTC
TRBJ2-7 | TRBV9 | - | TRBD1 | CASSGAEGGHEQYF | TGTGCCAGCAGCGGAGCGGAAGGGGGCCACGAGCAGTACTTC
TRBJ2-7 | TRBV6-5 | - | TRBD2 | CAVMGGTYEQYF | TGTGCCGTCATGGGGGGGACCTACGAGCAGTACTTC
TRBJ2-7 | TRBV6-1 | - | - | CASSETGRIYEQYF | TGTGCCAGCAGTGAAACGGGTAGGATCTACGAGCAGTACTTC
TRBJ2-3 | TRBV29-1 | - | - | CSARPTDTQYF | TGCAGCGCCCGACCCACAGATACGCAGTATTTT
TRBJ1-2 | TRBV7-2 | - | - | CASSLDTVSYGYTF | TGTGCCAGCAGCTTAGACACAGTTTCCTATGGCTACACCTTC
TRBJ2-7 | TRBV2 | few | - | CASSELTGLRPYEQYF | TGTGCCAGCAGTGAGCTCACAGGGTTGCGTCCCTACGAGCAGTACTTC
TRBJ2-7 | TRBV4-2 | - | - | CASSQIQGGRGGYEQYF | TGTGCCAGCAGCCAGATTCAGGGTGGCCGTGGGGGCTACGAGCAGTACTTC
TRBJ2-1 | TRBV7-3 | - | TRBD2 | CASSLLASGRNEQFF | TGTGCCAGCAGCTTATTGGCTAGCGGGAGAAATGAGCAGTTCTTC
TRBJ2-3 | TRBV11-3 | - | - | CASSGGQSRTDTQYF | TGTGCCAGCAGCGGAGGACAGAGCCGCACAGATACGCAGTATTTT
TRBJ1-1 | TRBV6-5 | - | - | CASSYPREGPNTEAFF | TGTGCCAGCAGTTACCCCCGGGAGGGGCCGAACACTGAAGCTTTCTTT
TRBJ1-1 | TRBV4-2 | - | - | CASSQETVDTEAFF | TGTGCCAGCAGCCAGGAGACAGTGGACACTGAAGCTTTCTTT
TRBJ1-1 | TRBV28 | once | - | CASSLVQGNTEAFF | TGTGCCAGCAGTTTAGTACAGGGGAACACTGAAGCTTTCTTT
TRBJ2-7 | TRBV27 | - | TRBD2 | CASSPQRPGGGYEQYF | TGTGCCAGCAGCCCCCAGAGGCCGGGAGGAGGCTACGAGCAGTACTTC